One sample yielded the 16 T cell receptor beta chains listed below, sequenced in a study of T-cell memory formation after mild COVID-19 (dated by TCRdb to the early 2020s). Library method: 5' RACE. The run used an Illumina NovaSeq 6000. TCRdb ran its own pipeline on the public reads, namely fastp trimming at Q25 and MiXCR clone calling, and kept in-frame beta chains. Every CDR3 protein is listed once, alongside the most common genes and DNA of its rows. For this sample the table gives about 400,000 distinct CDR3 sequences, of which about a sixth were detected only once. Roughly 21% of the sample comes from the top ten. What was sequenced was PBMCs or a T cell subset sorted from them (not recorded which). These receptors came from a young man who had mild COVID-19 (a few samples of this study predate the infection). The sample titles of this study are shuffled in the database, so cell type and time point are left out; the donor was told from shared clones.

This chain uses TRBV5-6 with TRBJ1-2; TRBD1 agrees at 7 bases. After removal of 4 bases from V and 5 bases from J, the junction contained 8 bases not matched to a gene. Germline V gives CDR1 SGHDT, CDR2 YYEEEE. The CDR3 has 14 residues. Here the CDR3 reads CASSDNRGWYGYTF. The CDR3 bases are TGTGCCAGCAGCGACAACAGGGGCTGGTATGGCTACACCTTC.

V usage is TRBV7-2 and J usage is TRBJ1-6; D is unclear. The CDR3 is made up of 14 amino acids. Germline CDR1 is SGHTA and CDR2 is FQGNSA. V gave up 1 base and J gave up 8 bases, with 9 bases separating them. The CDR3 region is CASSLVFRDSPLHF. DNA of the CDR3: TGTGCCAGCAGCTTAGTTTTTCGGGATTCACCCCTCCACTTT.

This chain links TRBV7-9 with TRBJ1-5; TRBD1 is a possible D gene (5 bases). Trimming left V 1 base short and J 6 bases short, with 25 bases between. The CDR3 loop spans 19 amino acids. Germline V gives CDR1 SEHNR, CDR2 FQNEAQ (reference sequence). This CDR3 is CASSLGLGQYDSEGQPQHF. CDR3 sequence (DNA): TGTGCCAGCAGCTTAGGGCTGGGGCAGTATGATTCGGAAGGTCAGCCCCAGCATTTT.

For the CDR3, the DNA is TGCAGTGCTAGGGGGACAGGGGGCTTGGGCTACACCTTC. The encoded protein is CSARGTGGLGYTF. The chain recombines TRBV20-1 with TRBJ1-2, with 12 bases aligning to TRBD1. V lost 3 bases to trimming and J lost 8 bases; unmatched junction nucleotides: 4. The CDR3 spans 13 residues. Germline CDR1 reads DFQATT; CDR2 reads SNEGSKA (reference sequence).

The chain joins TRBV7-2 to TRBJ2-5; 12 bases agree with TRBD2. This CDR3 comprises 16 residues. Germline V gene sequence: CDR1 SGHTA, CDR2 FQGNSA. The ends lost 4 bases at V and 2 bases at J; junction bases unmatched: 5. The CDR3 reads CASSWTSGARQETQYF. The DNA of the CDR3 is TGTGCCAGCAGCTGGACTAGCGGGGCAAGGCAAGAGACCCAGTACTTC.

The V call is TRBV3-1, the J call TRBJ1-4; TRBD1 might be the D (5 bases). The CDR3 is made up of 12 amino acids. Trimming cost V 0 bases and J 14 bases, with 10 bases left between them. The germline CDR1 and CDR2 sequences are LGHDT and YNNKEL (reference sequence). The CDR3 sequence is CASSQDGRGLFF. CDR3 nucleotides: TGTGCCAGCAGCCAAGACGGGAGGGGCCTGTTTTTT.

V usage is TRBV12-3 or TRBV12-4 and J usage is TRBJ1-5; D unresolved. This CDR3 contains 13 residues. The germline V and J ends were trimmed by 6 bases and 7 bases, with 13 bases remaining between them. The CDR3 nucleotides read TGTGCCAGCAGGGGAAAACACAAACAGCCCCAGCATTTT. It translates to CASRGKHKQPQHF.

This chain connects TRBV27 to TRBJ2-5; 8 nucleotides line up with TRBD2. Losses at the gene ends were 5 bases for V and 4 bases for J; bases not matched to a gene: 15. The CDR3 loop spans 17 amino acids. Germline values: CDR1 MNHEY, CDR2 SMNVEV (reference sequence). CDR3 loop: CASSMSGSGGGVETQYF. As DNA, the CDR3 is TGTGCCAGCAGTATGTCTGGGAGCGGGGGTGGCGTAGAGACCCAGTACTTC.

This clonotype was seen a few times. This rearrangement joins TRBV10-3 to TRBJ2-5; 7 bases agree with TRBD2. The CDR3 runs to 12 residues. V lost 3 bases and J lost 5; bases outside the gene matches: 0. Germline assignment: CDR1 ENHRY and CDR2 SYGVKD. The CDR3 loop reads CAISDGRETQYF. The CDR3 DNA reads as TGTGCCATCAGTGACGGGAGGGAGACCCAGTACTTC.

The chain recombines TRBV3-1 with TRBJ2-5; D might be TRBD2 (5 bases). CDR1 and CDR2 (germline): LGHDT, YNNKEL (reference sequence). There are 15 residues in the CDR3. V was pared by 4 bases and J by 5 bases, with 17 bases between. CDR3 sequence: CASSRPAAGRETQYF. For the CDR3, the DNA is TGTGCCAGCAGCCGTCCGGCGGCGGGTAGGGAGACCCAGTACTTC.

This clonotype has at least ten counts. The CDR3, as DNA: TGTGCCAGCAGCCGTGACAGAGCCAAAAACATTCAGTACTTC. Amino acids: CASSRDRAKNIQYF. The genes are TRBV7-2 and TRBJ2-4, with D possibly being TRBD1 (5 bases). CDR1 is SGHTA and CDR2 is FQGNSA in the germline V gene. V was clipped by 5 bases and J by 0 bases, with 8 bases between them. CDR3 length equals 14 residues.

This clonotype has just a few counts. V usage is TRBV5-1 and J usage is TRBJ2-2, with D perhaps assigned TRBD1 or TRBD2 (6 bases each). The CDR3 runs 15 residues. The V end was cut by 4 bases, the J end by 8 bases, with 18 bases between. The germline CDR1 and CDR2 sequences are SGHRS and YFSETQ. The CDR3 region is CASSLSGATQGELFF. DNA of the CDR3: TGCGCCAGCAGCCTCTCGGGGGCGACTCAGGGGGAGCTGTTTTTT.

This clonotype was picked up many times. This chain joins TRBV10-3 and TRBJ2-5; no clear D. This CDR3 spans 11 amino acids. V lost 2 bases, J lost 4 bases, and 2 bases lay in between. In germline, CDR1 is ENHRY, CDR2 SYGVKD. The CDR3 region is CAISEGETQYF. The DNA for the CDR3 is TGTGCCATCAGTGAGGGAGAGACCCAGTACTTC.

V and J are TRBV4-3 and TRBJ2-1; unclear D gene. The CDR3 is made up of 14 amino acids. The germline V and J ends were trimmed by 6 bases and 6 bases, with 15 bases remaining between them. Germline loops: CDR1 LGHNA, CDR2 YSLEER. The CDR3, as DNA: TGCGCCAGCAGTCTAAGGACGGCTAGCAATGAGCAGTTCTTC. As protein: CASSLRTASNEQFF.

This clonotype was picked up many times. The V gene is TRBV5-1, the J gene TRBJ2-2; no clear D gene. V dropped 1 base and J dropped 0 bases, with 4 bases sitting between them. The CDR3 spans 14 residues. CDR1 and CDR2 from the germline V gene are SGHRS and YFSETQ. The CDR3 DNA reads TGCGCCAGCAGCTTGACAGCGAACACCGGGGAGCTGTTTTTT. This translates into CASSLTANTGELFF.

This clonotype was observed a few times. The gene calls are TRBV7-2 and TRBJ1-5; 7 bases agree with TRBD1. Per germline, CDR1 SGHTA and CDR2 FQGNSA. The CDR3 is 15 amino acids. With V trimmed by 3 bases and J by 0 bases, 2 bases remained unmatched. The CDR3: CASSFWTGSNQPQHF. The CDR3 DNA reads TGTGCCAGCAGCTTCTGGACAGGTAGCAATCAGCCCCAGCATTTT.